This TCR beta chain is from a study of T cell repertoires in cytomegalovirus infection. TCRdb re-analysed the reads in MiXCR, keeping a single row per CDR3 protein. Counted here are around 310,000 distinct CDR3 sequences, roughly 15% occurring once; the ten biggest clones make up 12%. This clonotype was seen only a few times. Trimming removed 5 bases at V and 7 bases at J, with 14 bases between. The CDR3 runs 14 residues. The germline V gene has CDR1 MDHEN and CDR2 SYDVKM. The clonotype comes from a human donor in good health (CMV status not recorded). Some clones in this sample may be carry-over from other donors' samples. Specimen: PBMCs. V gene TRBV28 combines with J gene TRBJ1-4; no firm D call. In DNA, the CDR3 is TGTGCCAGCAGTCCCTCGTTTTTGGGTGAAAAACTGTTTTTT. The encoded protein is CASSPSFLGEKLFF.